Shown below are 31 T cell receptor beta chains from a single sample sequenced in a study of blood T cell repertoires in COVID-19. TCRdb keeps only in-frame clones here, not all; method: immunoSEQ multiplex PCR. The profile shows approximately 270,000 clones, 80% to 95% of them singletons. Sequencing used PBMCs or T cells enriched from blood (not recorded which). The source of these receptors is a man aged 35 to 55 who had been exposed to COVID-19.

Points on this clone: This same CDR3 is encoded by further DNA sequences in the sample. CDR3 in amino acids: CASSLAGSSYNSPLHF. The CDR3 DNA reads TGCGCCAGCAGCTTGGCTGGGAGCTCCTATAATTCACCCCTCCACTTT. The chain links TRBV5-1 to TRBJ1-6; D not resolved. V was trimmed by 0 bases and J by 0 bases, leaving 7 bases between them. The CDR3 contains 16 residues. CDR1 and CDR2 from the germline V gene are SGHRS and YFSETQ.

The V gene is TRBV18, the J gene TRBJ2-2; 7 bases are shared with TRBD1. CDR3 size: 15 residues. V shed 1 base, J shed 6 bases, and the junction held 5 bases outside the gene matches. Germline V gene sequence: CDR1 KGHSH, CDR2 LQKENI. This CDR3 is CASSPLGQAPGELFF. The CDR3 nucleotides read TGTGCCAGCTCACCACTTGGACAGGCCCCCGGGGAGCTGTTTTTT.

The chain has TRBV6-5 and TRBJ2-7; possibly TRBD1 for D (5 bases). Germline V gene lookup returns CDR1 MNHEY and CDR2 SVGAGI. The germline V and J ends were trimmed by 7 bases and 2 bases, with 9 bases remaining between them. The CDR3 is made up of 12 amino acids. The CDR3 here is CASISQAYEQYF. Written as DNA, the CDR3 is TGTGCCAGCATTTCACAGGCCTACGAGCAGTACTTC.

This clone has a single count. The genes are TRBV11-2 and TRBJ2-7, with 9 bases lining up with TRBD2. The CDR3 runs to 15 residues. Losses at the gene ends were 5 bases for V and 3 bases for J; bases not matched to a gene: 8. Germline CDR1 and CDR2: SGHAT and FQNNGV. This chain's CDR3 is CASSAVSGRNYEQYF. As DNA, the CDR3 is TGTGCCAGCAGCGCAGTCAGCGGGAGGAACTACGAGCAGTACTTC.

The chain couples TRBV7-2 to TRBJ2-5; 9 bases fit TRBD2. The CDR3 is 17 amino acids. The germline V gene has CDR1 SGHTA and CDR2 FQGNSA. V trimming: 5 bases; J trimming: 2 bases; junction bases outside the gene matches: 12. CDR3 residues: CASSQGSLAGRQETQYF. The CDR3 region has the DNA TGTGCCAGCAGCCAAGGTTCACTAGCGGGTCGACAAGAGACCCAGTACTTC.

The chain has TRBV11-2 and TRBJ1-1; a possible D gene is TRBD1 (6 bases). CDR1 and CDR2 (germline): SGHAT, FQNNGV. The CDR3 has 13 residues. V lost 6 bases and J lost 6, with 14 bases in between. The CDR3 DNA sequence: TGTGCCAGCAGTCTCGACCGGACAGCTGAAGCTTTCTTT. It yields the protein CASSLDRTAEAFF.

V gene TRBV5-6 combines with J gene TRBJ2-7; 9 nucleotides line up with TRBD1. V trimming: 2 bases; J trimming: 2 bases; junction bases outside the gene matches: 5. Germline assignment: CDR1 SGHDT and CDR2 YYEEEE. This CDR3 spans 15 amino acids. CDR3 nucleotides: TGTGCCAGCAGCTTAATTCGACAGGGGGCCTACGAGCAGTACTTC. This sequence encodes CASSLIRQGAYEQYF.

This sequence joins TRBV30 and TRBJ1-5, with TRBD1 matching over 8 bases. Germline trimming cut 1 base from V and 0 bases from J; bases unmatched to any gene: 5. The CDR3 length is 16 residues. The germline V gene encodes CDR1 GTSNPN and CDR2 SVGIG (reference sequence). CDR3 protein: CAWSADRGYSNQPQHF. Here the CDR3 DNA reads TGTGCCTGGAGTGCCGACAGGGGATATAGCAATCAGCCCCAGCATTTT.

The rearrangement links TRBV12-3 or TRBV12-4 to TRBJ1-1; no firm D call. The CDR3 consists of 12 residues. Trimming stripped 1 base from V and 5 bases from J, with 5 bases between. In DNA, the CDR3 is TGTGCCAGCAGTTTAGTTGCGACTGAAGCTTTCTTT. It encodes CASSLVATEAFF.

J is TRBJ2-7 and V is TRBV7-2; 11 bases match TRBD2. The germline CDR1 and CDR2 sequences are SGHTA and FQGNSA. The CDR3 has 14 amino acids. The V gene end was trimmed by 5 bases and the J gene end by 6 bases; junction bases not matched to a gene: 6. CDR3 residues: CASSLTSGSGEQYF. The CDR3 bases are TGTGCCAGCAGCCTTACTAGCGGGAGTGGCGAGCAGTACTTC.

The chain combines TRBV7-8 with TRBJ2-5, with 10 bases matching TRBD1. With 2 bases clipped from V and 3 bases from J, the junction kept 9 bases outside the gene matches. CDR1 is SGHVS and CDR2 is FQNEAQ in the germline V gene. This CDR3 spans 17 amino acids. The CDR3: CASSLRPGQGLKETQYF. DNA for the CDR3: TGTGCCAGCAGCTTACGTCCGGGACAGGGGCTTAAAGAGACCCAGTACTTC.

The rearrangement links TRBV5-1 to TRBJ2-7; the D gene is possibly TRBD1 (5 bases). The germline gives CDR1 SGHRS, CDR2 YFSETQ. Trimming removed 5 bases from V and 4 bases from J, with 13 bases in between. The length of the CDR3 is 13 residues. The CDR3 region has the DNA TGCGCCAGCAGGGCGATGACAGATTACGAGCAGTACTTC. This translates into CASRAMTDYEQYF.

The chain links TRBV5-4 to TRBJ2-7, with TRBD2 identical over 13 bases. The V gene end was trimmed by 5 bases and the J gene end by 5 bases; junction bases not matched to a gene: 7. The V gene's germline CDR1 is SGHNT and CDR2 YYREEE (reference sequence). The CDR3 sequence is 15 residues long. This chain's CDR3 is CASRAGTSGINEQYF. CDR3 coding DNA: TGTGCCAGCAGGGCCGGGACTAGCGGGATCAACGAGCAGTACTTC.

This clone was recorded once. CDR3 DNA: TGTGCCAGCAGCTTGCAGGTGGTGAACACTGAAGCTTTCTTT. Encoded protein: CASSLQVVNTEAFF. This chain links TRBV5-4 with TRBJ1-1; D call uncertain. The CDR3 totals 14 residues. Trimming took 1 base from V and 0 from J, leaving 7 bases between them. Germline lookup yields CDR1 SGHNT and CDR2 YYREEE (reference sequence).

The V gene is TRBV3-1 (or the pseudogene TRBV3-2), the J gene TRBJ1-2; the D is unclear. Per germline, CDR1 LGHDT and CDR2 YNNKEL (reference sequence). Trimming pared 0 bases from V and 2 bases from J, leaving 13 bases between. The CDR3 is 16 amino acids. CDR3 sequence: CASSQESTGRNYGYTF. For the CDR3, the DNA is TGTGCCAGCAGCCAAGAAAGTACGGGTAGAAACTATGGCTACACCTTC.

The DNA for the CDR3 is TGTGCCAGCACCATTATGATCGGCGGGGGCAAAAACATTCAGTACTTC. Its protein is CASTIMIGGGKNIQYF. This chain connects TRBV5-6 to TRBJ2-4, with TRBD2 matching over 7 bases. CDR1 is SGHDT, CDR2 YYEEEE, per germline. The CDR3 has 16 amino acids. The V segment lost 6 bases and the J segment 3 bases; nucleotides outside the gene matches: 12.

This chain joins TRBV4-1 and TRBJ2-1, with 16 bases that match TRBD2. V dropped 4 bases and J dropped 0; count of bases not matched to a gene: 6. Germline V gene sequence: CDR1 MGHRA, CDR2 YSYEKL. The CDR3 runs to 19 residues. CDR3 residues: CASSRGLAGGGSSYNEQFF. The CDR3 DNA reads as TGCGCCAGCAGCCGGGGACTAGCGGGAGGGGGAAGCTCCTACAATGAGCAGTTCTTC.

This clone was counted once. The V gene is TRBV5-1, the J gene TRBJ2-2; 11 positions match TRBD2. Looked up from germline, CDR1 is SGHRS and CDR2 is YFSETQ. CDR3 length: 14 residues. Losses at the gene ends were 8 bases for V and 7 bases for J; bases not matched to a gene: 7. The CDR3: CASRLTSGIGELFF. CDR3 DNA: TGCGCCAGTAGATTGACTAGCGGGATCGGGGAGCTGTTTTTT.

The rearrangement joins TRBV30 to TRBJ2-3; no clear D gene. The CDR3 sequence is 13 residues long. V was pared by 3 bases and J by 5 bases, with 12 bases between. Germline-derived CDR1 and CDR2 are GTSNPN and SVGIG (reference sequence). The CDR3 region has the DNA TGTGCCTGGAGGTTCTTTGGTAGAGATACGCAGTATTTT. As protein: CAWRFFGRDTQYF.

Concerning this clone itself: The junction shows a germline mismatch at one end, possibly a read error. The chain employs TRBV4-1 and TRBJ2-4; 7 bases fit TRBD1. This CDR3 is built from 19 residues. The germline CDR1 and CDR2 sequences are MGHRA and YSYEKL. The CDR3: CASSQDNWDISFKTFTGDF. DNA of the CDR3: TGCGCCAGCAGCCAAGATAATTGGGACATAAGCTTTAAAACATTCACAGGGGACTTC.

The chain has TRBV24-1 and TRBJ1-1; 7 bases are a match to TRBD1. The V gene end was trimmed by 0 bases and the J gene end by 8 bases; junction bases not matched to a gene: 2. CDR1 is KGHDR and CDR2 is SFDVKD in the germline V gene. The CDR3 consists of 13 residues. CDR3 nucleotides: TGTGCCACCAGTGATTTGAGAGGGGGCGAAGCTTTCTTT. Its translation: CATSDLRGGEAFF.

This chain joins TRBV7-9 and TRBJ1-2, with D possibly matching TRBD1 (6 bases). V lost 8 bases and J 8 bases, leaving 15 bases between the germline ends. Germline V lookup: CDR1 SEHNR, CDR2 FQNEAQ (reference sequence). This CDR3 is 12 amino acids long. This chain's CDR3 is CASHREGDGYTF. As DNA, the CDR3 is TGTGCCAGCCACAGGGAAGGGGACGGCTACACCTTC.

The chain recombines TRBV11-2 with TRBJ1-1, with 7 bases identical to TRBD1. The CDR3 totals 12 residues. CDR1 is SGHAT, CDR2 FQNNGV, per germline. V dropped 3 bases and J dropped 8; count of bases not matched to a gene: 3. This chain's CDR3 is CASSFYRGEAFF. DNA for the CDR3: TGTGCCAGCAGCTTCTACAGGGGAGAAGCTTTCTTT.

The chain links TRBV5-5 to TRBJ1-1; perhaps TRBD1 as D (5 bases). The CDR3 consists of 15 residues. Germline V lookup: CDR1 SGHKS, CDR2 YYEKEE (reference sequence). V was pared by 0 bases and J by 5 bases, with 14 bases between. For the CDR3, the DNA is TGTGCCAGCAGCTTGGCCGGACAAATTGGGACTGAAGCTTTCTTT. This gives the protein CASSLAGQIGTEAFF.

The chain combines TRBV4-1 with TRBJ1-1, with a possible D match to TRBD1 (5 bases). From germline, CDR1 is MGHRA and CDR2 YSYEKL. Trimming shortened V by 3 bases and J by 4 bases, and 18 bases separated the two germline ends. This CDR3 has 16 amino acids. The CDR3 loop reads CASSHPWGERGTEAFF. CDR3 DNA: TGCGCCAGCAGCCACCCATGGGGGGAAAGGGGCACTGAAGCTTTCTTT.

The chain links TRBV19 to TRBJ2-7; D may be TRBD1 (8 bases). The ends were cut back, 1 base at V and 5 bases at J, with 12 bases in the middle. Germline assignment: CDR1 LNHDA and CDR2 SQIVND (reference sequence). The CDR3 is 14 amino acids. The CDR3 loop reads CASSIGQGRDEQYF. Written as DNA, the CDR3 is TGTGCCAGTAGTATAGGACAGGGGAGGGACGAGCAGTACTTC.

This sequence joins TRBV24-1 and TRBJ1-5, with D perhaps TRBD1 (5 bases). The CDR3 loop spans 14 amino acids. Germline V lookup: CDR1 KGHDR, CDR2 SFDVKD. Trimming left V 4 bases short and J 5 bases short, with 11 bases between. CDR3 in amino acids: CATSESQGYQPQHF. As DNA, the CDR3 is TGTGCCACCAGTGAATCTCAGGGTTATCAGCCCCAGCATTTT.

The chain links TRBV7-8 to TRBJ2-5, with 7 bases fitting TRBD1. With V trimmed by 7 bases and J by 1 base, 12 bases remained unmatched. Per the germline V gene, CDR1 is SGHVS and CDR2 is FQNEAQ. This CDR3 region has 16 residues. Here the CDR3 DNA reads TGTGCCAGCAACAAACGGACAGGACGGCTCCAAGAGACCCAGTACTTC. Its protein product is CASNKRTGRLQETQYF.

The gene calls are TRBV5-4 and TRBJ2-1; 7 nucleotides match TRBD2. V shed 0 bases and J 5 bases; nucleotides not matched to a gene: 2. From germline, CDR1 is SGHNT and CDR2 YYREEE (reference sequence). This CDR3 is 14 amino acids long. Here the CDR3 reads CASSLALANNEQFF. For the CDR3, the DNA is TGTGCCAGCAGCTTGGCACTAGCGAACAATGAGCAGTTCTTC.

This chain links TRBV5-1 with TRBJ1-1; no clear D. V was shortened by 0 bases and J by 4 bases, with 13 bases between the two germline ends. Germline-derived CDR1 and CDR2 are SGHRS and YFSETQ. The CDR3 sequence is 15 residues long. Here the CDR3 reads CASSLASGSGTEAFF. The DNA for the CDR3 is TGCGCCAGCAGCTTGGCTTCGGGGTCCGGCACTGAAGCTTTCTTT.

Remarks on this clone: Distinct nucleotide sequences in the sample also encode this CDR3. J is TRBJ2-7 and V is TRBV5-1; no firm D call. The V and J ends lost 1 base and 0 bases respectively, with 5 bases between them. This CDR3 spans 13 amino acids. Germline V gene sequence: CDR1 SGHRS, CDR2 YFSETQ. CDR3 in amino acids: CASSLYSSYEQYF. CDR3 DNA sequence: TGCGCCAGCAGCTTGTATAGCTCCTACGAGCAGTACTTC.